Below, one TCR beta chain is given with its context. Its antigen remains unknown. This sample was taken from a study of OX40 agonist ivuxolimab in advanced cancers. Study-level information: Ivuxolimab was delivered to patients intravenously every 2 weeks at doses spanning 0.01 to 10 mg/kg.

Regarding the study as a whole: Certain nonresponding patients likewise had low normalized T-cell clonal expansion.

This table comes from immunoSEQ multiplex PCR, and its TCRdb copy is limited to in-frame clones, with some not included. The table records approximately 30,000 clones, 82% of them present only once. At cycle 4 day 1, cycle 7 day 1, and baseline, blood was sampled. CDR1 and CDR2 from the germline V gene are MNHNS and SASEGT. Trimming stripped 1 base from V and 10 bases from J, with 23 bases between. This CDR3 is 18 amino acids long. The sample was CD4+ or CD8+ T cells sorted from blood, taken in a trial of the OX40 agonist ivuxolimab. The rearrangement uses TRBV6-1 and TRBJ1-6; D is undetermined. The sequence derives from an adult with an advanced solid tumor such as melanoma, head and neck, liver or kidney cancer. CDR3 protein: CASSEVPMFPLIGSPLHF. The CDR3 DNA follows: TGTGCCAGCAGTGAAGTCCCCATGTTTCCTCTCATAGGATCACCCCTCCACTTT.